This TCR beta chain was profiled in a study of T cells in localized non-small cell lung cancer. General study findings and limits: The tumor had only one region sequenced, so heterogeneity remains possible.

Data came from immunoSEQ multiplex PCR; TCRdb stores just in-frame clones and leaves some out. Of 30,000 to 50,000 clones listed, 75% to 85% are singletons. Notes on this clone: Its antigen is unknown.

This sample comprised PBMCs, obtained before any cancer treatment. The sequence came from a woman aged 40-75 years with stage II squamous cell lung carcinoma.

Written as DNA, the CDR3 is TGTGCCAGTAACAGGGGAGAAGGATCGAACACTGAAGCTTTCTTT. Its protein is CASNRGEGSNTEAFF. The gene calls are TRBV28 and TRBJ1-1; TRBD1 agrees at 7 bases. The germline V gene encodes CDR1 MDHEN and CDR2 SYDVKM. Trimming removed 9 bases from V and 1 base from J; junction bases left unmatched: 11. CDR3 length: 15 amino acids.